This record concerns one T cell receptor (beta chain) sequence. The antigen is undetermined. 60 Vbeta and 13 Jbeta primers were used in PCR. Using immunoSEQ multiplex PCR, the repertoire was profiled, and TCRdb retains in-frame clones only, with some absent. The sample has over 100,000 clones, roughly 80% seen once. The record originates from a study of cytomegalovirus exposure and HLA in healthy donors. The study, taken as a whole, reports: A likely sequencing artifact accounted for one observed cluster of highly shared sequence variants.

Input material: PBMCs. The sequence was collected from a female donor in good health and CMV-seronegative.

In nucleotides, the CDR3 is TGTGCCAGCTCGTTAGGGGTTTCTGGAAACACCATATATTTT. Protein sequence: CASSLGVSGNTIYF. The chain combines TRBV18 with TRBJ1-3, with D tentatively TRBD1 (5 bases). The germline CDR1 and CDR2 sequences are KGHSH and LQKENI. V lost 6 bases and J 1 base, leaving 10 bases between the germline ends. The CDR3 sequence is 14 residues long.